This T cell receptor beta chain was captured by sequencing in a study of CD8 T cells in Susac syndrome. Per the germline V gene, CDR1 is SGHTA and CDR2 is FQGNSA. This CDR3 spans 14 amino acids. Between the trimmed V and J ends, which lost 5 bases and 2 bases, there was a span of 12 bases. cDNA came from roughly 0.47 to 1 ug RNA primed by random hexamers. Amplification of TCR beta CDR3 spanned 54 Vbeta and 13 Jbeta via immunoSEQ multiplex PCR. MiXCR, applied by TCRdb to the immunoSEQ multiplex PCR reads, yields one record per CDR3 protein. Of around 170,000 distinct CDR3 sequences in the sample, roughly 95% were seen once. CD8+ and CD4+ T cells were negatively isolated; TEMRA cells were FACS-enriched.

Sequenced material: CD4+ T cells from PBMCs. The sequence came from a human donor with Susac syndrome. This chain uses TRBV7-2 with TRBJ2-5, with D possibly being TRBD2 (5 bases). CDR3 sequence: CASSRAAVQETQYF. DNA of the CDR3: TGTGCCAGCAGCAGAGCAGCGGTACAAGAGACCCAGTACTTC. Supplemented by reference TRBV7-2 and TRBJ2-5, the full variable domain reads GAGVSQSPSNKVTEKGKDVELRCDPISGHTALYWYRQSLGQGLEFLIYFQGNSAPDKSGLPSDRFSAERTGGSVSTLTIQRTQQEDSAVYLCASSRAAVQETQYFGPGTRLLVL.